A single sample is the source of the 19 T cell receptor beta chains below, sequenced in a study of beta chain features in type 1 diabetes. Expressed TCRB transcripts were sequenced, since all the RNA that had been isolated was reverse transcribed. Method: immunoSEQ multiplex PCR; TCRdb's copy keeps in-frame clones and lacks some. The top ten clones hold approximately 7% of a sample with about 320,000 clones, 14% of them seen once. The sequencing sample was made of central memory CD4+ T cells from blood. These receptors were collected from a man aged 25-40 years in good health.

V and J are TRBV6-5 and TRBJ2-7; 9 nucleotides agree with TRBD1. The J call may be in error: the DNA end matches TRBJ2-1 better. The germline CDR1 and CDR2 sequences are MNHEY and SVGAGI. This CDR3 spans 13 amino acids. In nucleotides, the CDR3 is TGTGCCAGCAGTTACAAGGGACAGGGCTGGCAGTTCTTC. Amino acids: CASSYKGQGWQFF.

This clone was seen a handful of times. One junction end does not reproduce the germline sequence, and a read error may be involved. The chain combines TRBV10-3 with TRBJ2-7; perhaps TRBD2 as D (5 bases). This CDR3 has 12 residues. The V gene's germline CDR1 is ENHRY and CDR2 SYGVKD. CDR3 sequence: CASSEGRYEQYF. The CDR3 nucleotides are TGTGCCAGCAGTGAAGGGAGATACGAGCAGTACTTC.

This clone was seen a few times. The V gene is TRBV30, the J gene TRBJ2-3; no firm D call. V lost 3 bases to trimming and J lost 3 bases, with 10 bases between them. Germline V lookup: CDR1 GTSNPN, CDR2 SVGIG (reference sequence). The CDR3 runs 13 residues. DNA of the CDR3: TGTGCCTGGAGGGGCCCCGGGACAGATACGCAGTATTTT. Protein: CAWRGPGTDTQYF.

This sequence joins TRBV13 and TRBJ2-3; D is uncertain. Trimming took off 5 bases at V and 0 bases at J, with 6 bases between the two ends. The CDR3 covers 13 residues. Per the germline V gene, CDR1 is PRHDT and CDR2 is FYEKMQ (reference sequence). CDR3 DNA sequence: TGTGCCAGCAGCCCGCTAAGCACAGATACGCAGTATTTT. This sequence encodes CASSPLSTDTQYF. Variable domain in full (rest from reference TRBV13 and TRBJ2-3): AAGVIQSPRHLIKEKRETATLKCYPIPRHDTVYWYQQGPGQDPQFLISFYEKMQSDKGSIPDRFSAQQFSDYHSELNMSSLELGDSALYFCASSPLSTDTQYFGPGTRLTVL.

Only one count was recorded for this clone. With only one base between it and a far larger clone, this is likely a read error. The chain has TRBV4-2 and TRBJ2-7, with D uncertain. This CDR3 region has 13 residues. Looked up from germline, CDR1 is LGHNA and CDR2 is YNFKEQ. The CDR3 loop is CPSSQDWRGEQYV. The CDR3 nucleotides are TGTCCCAGCAGCCAAGATTGGCGTGGTGAGCAGTACGTC.

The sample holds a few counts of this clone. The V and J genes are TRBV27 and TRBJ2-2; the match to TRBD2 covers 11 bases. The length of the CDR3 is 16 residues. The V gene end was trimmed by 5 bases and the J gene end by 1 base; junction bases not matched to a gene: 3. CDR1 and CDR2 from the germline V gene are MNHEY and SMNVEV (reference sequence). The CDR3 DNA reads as TGTGCCAGCAGTCGAGGACTAGCGGGGAACACCGGGGAGCTGTTTTTT. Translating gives CASSRGLAGNTGELFF.

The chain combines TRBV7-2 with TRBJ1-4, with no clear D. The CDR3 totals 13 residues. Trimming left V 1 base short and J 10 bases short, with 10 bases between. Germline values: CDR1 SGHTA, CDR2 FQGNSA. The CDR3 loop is CASSLDPRRKLFF. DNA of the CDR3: TGTGCCAGCAGCTTAGATCCGAGAAGAAAACTGTTTTTT.

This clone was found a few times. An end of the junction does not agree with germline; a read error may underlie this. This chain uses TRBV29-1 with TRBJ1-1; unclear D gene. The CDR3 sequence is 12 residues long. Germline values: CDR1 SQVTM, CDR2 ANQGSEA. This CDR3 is CSVEDRALRLVF. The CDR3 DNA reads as TGCAGCGTTGAAGATCGGGCACTTCGACTCGTCTTT.

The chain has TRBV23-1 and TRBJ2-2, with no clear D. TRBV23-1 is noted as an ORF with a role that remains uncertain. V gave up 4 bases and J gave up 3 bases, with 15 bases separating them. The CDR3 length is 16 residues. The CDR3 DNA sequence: TGCGCCAGCAGTCTTCCTATCGGGCAGCACACCGGGGAGCTGTTTTTT. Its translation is CASSLPIGQHTGELFF.

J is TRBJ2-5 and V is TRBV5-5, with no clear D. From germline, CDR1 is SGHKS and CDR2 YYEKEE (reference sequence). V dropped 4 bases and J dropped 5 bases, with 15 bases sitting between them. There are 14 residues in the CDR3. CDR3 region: CASSPTALGETQYF. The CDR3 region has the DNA TGTGCCAGCAGCCCCACGGCCCTAGGGGAGACCCAGTACTTC.

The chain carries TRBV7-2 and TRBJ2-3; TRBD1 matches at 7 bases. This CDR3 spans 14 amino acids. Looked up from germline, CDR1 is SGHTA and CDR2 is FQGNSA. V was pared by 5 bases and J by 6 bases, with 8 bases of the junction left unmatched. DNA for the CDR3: TGTGCCAGCAGCATACGCGACAGGGCGGATACGCAGTATTTT. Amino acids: CASSIRDRADTQYF.

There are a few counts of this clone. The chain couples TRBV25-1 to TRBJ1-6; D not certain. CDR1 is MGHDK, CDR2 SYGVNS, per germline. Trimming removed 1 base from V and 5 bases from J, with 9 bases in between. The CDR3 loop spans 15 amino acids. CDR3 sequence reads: CASSEWADNNSPLHF. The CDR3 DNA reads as TGTGCCAGCAGTGAATGGGCAGATAATAATTCACCCCTCCACTTT. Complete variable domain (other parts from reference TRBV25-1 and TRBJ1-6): EADIYQTPRYLVIGTGKKITLECSQTMGHDKMYWYQQDPGMELHLIHYSYGVNSTEKGDLSSESTVSRIRTEHFPLTLESARPSHTSQYLCASSEWADNNSPLHFGNGTRLTVT.

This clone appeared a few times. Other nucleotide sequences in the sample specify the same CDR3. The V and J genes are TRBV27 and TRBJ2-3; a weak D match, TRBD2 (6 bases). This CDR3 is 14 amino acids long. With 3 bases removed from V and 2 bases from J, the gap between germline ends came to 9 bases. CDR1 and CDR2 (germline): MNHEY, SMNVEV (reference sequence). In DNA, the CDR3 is TGTGCCAGCAGTTTGGCGGGGCACACAGATACGCAGTATTTT. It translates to CASSLAGHTDTQYF.

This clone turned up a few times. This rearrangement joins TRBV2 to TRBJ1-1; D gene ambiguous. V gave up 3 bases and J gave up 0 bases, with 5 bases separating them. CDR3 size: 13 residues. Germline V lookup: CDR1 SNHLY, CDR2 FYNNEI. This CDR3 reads CASSEEVNTEAFF. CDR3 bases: TGTGCCAGCAGTGAGGAGGTGAACACTGAAGCTTTCTTT. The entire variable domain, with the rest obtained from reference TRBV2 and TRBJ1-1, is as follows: EPEVTQTPSHQVTQMGQEVILRCVPISNHLYFYWYRQILGQKVEFLVSFYNNEISEKSEIFDDQFSVERPDGSNFTLKIRSTKLEDSAMYFCASSEEVNTEAFFGQGTRLTVV.

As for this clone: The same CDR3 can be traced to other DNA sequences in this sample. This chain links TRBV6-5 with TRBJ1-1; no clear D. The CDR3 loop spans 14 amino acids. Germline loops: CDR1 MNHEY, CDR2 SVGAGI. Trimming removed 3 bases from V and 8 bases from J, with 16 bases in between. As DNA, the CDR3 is TGTGCCAGCAGTTATTCCACGCCCCGTGGGGAAGCTTTCTTT. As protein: CASSYSTPRGEAFF.

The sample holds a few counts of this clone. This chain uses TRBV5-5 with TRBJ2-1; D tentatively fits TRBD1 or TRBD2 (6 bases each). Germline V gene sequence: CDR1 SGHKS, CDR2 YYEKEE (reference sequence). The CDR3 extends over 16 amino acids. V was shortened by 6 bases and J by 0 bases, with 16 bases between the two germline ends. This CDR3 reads CASIPGGGNSYNEQFF. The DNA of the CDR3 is TGTGCCAGCATCCCTGGAGGGGGGAACTCCTACAATGAGCAGTTCTTC.

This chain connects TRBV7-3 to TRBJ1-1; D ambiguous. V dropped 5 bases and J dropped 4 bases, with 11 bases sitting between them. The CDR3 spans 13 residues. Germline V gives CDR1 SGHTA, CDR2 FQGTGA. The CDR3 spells CASSPIGSTEAFF. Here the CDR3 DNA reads TGTGCCAGCAGCCCCATTGGGAGCACTGAAGCTTTCTTT.

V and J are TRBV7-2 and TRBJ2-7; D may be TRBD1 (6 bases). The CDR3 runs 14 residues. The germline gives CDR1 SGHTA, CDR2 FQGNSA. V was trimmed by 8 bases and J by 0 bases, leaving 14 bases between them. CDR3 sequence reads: CASGLGQSSYEQYF. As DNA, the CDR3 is TGTGCCAGCGGCCTAGGACAGAGCTCCTACGAGCAGTACTTC.

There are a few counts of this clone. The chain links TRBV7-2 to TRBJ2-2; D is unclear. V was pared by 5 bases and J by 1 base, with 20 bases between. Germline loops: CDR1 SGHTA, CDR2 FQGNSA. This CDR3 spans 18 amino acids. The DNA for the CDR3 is TGTGCCAGCAGCCGATCCTGGTCCAACATAGTGAACACCGGGGAGCTGTTTTTT. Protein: CASSRSWSNIVNTGELFF.